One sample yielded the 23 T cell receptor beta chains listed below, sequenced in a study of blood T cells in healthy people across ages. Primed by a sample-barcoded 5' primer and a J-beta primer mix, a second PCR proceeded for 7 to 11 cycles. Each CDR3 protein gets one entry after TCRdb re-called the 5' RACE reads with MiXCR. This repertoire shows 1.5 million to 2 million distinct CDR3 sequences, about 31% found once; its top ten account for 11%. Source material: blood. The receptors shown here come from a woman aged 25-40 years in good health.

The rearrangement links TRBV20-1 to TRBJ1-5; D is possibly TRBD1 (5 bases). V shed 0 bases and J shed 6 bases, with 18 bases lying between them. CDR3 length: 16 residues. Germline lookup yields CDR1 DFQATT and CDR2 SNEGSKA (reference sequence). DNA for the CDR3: TGCAGTGCTAGAGATCTCGGGTCCCTAGGGGTTCAGCCCCAGCATTTT. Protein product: CSARDLGSLGVQPQHF.

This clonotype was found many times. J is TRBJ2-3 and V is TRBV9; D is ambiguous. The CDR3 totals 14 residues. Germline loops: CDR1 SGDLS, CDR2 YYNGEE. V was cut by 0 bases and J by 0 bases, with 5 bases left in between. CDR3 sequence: CASSVGLSTDTQYF. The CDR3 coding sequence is TGTGCCAGCAGCGTAGGGCTGAGCACAGATACGCAGTATTTT.

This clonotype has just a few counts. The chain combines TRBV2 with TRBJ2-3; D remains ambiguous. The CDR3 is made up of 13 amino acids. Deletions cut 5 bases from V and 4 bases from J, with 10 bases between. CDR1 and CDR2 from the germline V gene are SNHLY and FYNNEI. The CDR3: CASSYSTPDTQYF. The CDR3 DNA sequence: TGTGCCAGCAGTTATTCGACCCCAGATACGCAGTATTTT.

This CDR3 is CASITRLQETQYF. The DNA for the CDR3 is TGTGCCAGCATCACAAGGCTCCAAGAGACCCAGTACTTC. The chain carries TRBV6-1 and TRBJ2-5; D is undetermined. From germline, CDR1 is MNHNS and CDR2 SASEGT. There are 13 residues in the CDR3. Trimming pared 7 bases from V and 1 base from J, leaving 10 bases between.

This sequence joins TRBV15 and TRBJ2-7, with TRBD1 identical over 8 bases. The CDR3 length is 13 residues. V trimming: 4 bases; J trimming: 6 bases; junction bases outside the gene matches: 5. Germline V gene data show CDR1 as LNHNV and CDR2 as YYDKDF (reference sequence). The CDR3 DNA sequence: TGTGCCACCAGCACCAGCACAGGGGGCGAGCAGTACTTC. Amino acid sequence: CATSTSTGGEQYF.

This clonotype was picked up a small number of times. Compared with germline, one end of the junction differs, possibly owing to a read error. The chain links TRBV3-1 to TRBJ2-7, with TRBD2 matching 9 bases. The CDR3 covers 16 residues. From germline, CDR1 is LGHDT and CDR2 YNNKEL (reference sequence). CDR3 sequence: CASSQTTLAGSYVQYF. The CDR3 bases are TGTGCCAGCAGCCAAACGACCCTAGCGGGGAGCTACGTGCAGTACTTC.

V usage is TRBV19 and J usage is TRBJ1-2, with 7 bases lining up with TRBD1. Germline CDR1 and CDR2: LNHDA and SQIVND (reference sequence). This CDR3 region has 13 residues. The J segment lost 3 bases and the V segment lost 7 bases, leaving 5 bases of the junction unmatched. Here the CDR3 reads CASTNRGDYGYTF. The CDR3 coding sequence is TGTGCCAGTACCAACAGGGGAGACTATGGCTACACCTTC.

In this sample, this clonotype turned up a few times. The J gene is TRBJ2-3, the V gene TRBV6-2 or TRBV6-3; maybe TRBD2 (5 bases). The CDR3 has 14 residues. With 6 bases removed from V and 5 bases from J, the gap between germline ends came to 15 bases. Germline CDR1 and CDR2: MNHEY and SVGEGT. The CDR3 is CASRSSRTVDTQYF. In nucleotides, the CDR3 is TGTGCCAGCAGGTCTAGCAGAACCGTAGATACGCAGTATTTT.

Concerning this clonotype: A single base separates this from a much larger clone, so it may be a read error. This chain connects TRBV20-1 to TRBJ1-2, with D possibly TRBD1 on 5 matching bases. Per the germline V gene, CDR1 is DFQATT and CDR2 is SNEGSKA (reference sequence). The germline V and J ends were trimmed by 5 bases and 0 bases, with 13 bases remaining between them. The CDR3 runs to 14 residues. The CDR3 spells CSAWGSEANYGYTF. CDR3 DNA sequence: TGCAGTGCTTGGGGCTCCGAAGCTAACTATGGCTACACCTTC.

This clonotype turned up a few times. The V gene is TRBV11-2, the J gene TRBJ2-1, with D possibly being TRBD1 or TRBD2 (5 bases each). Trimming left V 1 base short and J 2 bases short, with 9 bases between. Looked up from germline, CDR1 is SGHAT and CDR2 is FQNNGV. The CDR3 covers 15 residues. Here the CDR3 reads CASSLVGATYNEQFF. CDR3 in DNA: TGTGCCAGCAGCTTAGTCGGGGCCACCTACAATGAGCAGTTCTTC.

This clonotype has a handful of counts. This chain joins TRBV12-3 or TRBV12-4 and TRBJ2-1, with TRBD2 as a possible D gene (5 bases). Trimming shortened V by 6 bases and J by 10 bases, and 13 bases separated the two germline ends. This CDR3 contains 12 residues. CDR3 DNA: TGTGCCAGCAGCCATCCTAGGAGGGAGCAGTTCTTC. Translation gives CASSHPRREQFF.

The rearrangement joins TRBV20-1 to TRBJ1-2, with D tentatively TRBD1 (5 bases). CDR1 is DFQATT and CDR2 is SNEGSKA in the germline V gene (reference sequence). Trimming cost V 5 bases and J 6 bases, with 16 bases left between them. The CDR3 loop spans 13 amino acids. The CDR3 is CSAARVGANGYTF. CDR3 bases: TGCAGTGCTGCGAGGGTTGGGGCGAATGGCTACACCTTC.

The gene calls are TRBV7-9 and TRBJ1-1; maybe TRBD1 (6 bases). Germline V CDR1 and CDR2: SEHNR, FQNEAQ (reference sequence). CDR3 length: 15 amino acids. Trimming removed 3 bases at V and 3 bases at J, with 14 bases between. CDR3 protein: CASSFVQGKDTEAFF. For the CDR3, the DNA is TGTGCCAGCAGCTTTGTACAGGGAAAGGACACTGAAGCTTTCTTT.

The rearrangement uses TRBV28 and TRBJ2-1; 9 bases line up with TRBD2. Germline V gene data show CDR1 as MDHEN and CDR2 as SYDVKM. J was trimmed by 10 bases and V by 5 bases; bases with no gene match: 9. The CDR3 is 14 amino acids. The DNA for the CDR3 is TGTGCCAGCAGTCGTTCGGGTACTAGCGGGGAGCAGTTCTTC. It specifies CASSRSGTSGEQFF.

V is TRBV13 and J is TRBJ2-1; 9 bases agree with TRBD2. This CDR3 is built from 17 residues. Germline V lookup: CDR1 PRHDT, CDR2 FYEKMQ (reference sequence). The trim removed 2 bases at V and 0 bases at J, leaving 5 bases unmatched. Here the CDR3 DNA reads TGTGCCAGCAGCTTAAGGCGACTAGCGGTCTCCTACAATGAGCAGTTCTTC. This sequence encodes CASSLRRLAVSYNEQFF.

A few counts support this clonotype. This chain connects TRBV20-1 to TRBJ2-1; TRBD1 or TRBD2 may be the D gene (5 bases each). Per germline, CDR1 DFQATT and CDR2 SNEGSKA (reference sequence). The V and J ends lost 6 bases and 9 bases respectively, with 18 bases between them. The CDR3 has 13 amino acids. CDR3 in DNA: TGCAGTGCCAGGACTGGTGGGGACGGTGAGCAGTTCTTC. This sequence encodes CSARTGGDGEQFF.

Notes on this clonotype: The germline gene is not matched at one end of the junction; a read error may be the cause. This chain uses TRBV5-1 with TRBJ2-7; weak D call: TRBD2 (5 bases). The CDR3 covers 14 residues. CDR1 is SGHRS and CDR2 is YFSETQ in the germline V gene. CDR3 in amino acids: CAGSGLSRSYEQYF. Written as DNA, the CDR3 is TGCGCCGGCAGCGGTCTTAGCAGGTCCTACGAGCAGTACTTC.

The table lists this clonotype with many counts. The CDR3 DNA reads as TGTGCCTGGGGACAGACGAATTCACCCCTCCACTTT. This sequence encodes CAWGQTNSPLHF. The V gene is TRBV30, the J gene TRBJ1-6; D might be TRBD1 (6 bases). Germline CDR1 reads GTSNPN; CDR2 reads SVGIG (reference sequence). Trimming shortened V by 5 bases and J by 7 bases, and 9 bases separated the two germline ends. There are 12 residues in the CDR3.

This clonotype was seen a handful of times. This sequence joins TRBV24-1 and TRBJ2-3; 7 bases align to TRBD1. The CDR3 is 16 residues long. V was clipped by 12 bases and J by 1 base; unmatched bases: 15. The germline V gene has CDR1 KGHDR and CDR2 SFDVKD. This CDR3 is CAAPGEGGIGTDTQYF. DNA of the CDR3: TGTGCCGCCCCCGGTGAAGGGGGCATAGGCACAGATACGCAGTATTTT.

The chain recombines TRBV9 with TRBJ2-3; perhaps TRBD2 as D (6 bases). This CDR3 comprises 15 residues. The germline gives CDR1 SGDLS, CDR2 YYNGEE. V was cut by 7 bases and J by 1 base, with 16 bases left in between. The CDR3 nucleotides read TGTGCCAGCGGCGGCGGGACGGACCGCACAGATACGCAGTATTTT. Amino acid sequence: CASGGGTDRTDTQYF.

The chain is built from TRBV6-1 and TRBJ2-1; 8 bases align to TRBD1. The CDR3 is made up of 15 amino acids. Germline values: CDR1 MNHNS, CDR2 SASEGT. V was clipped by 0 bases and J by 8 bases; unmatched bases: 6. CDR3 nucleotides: TGTGCCAGCAGTGAAGCTATACAGGGGGTCGATGAGCAGTTCTTC. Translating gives CASSEAIQGVDEQFF.

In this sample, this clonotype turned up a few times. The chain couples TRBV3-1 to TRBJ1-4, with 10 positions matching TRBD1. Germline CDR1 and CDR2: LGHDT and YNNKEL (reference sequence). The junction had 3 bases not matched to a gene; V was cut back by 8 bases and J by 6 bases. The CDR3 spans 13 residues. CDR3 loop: CASRGQGYEKLFF. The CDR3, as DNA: TGTGCCAGCCGGGGACAGGGGTATGAAAAACTGTTTTTT.

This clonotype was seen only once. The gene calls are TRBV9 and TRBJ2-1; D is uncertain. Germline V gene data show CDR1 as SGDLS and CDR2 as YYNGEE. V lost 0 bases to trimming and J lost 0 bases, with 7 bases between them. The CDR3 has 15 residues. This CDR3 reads CASSVVLSSYNEQFF. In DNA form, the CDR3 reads TGTGCCAGCAGCGTAGTGTTAAGCTCCTACAATGAGCAGTTCTTC.